The rows below give T cell receptor beta chains drawn from one sample of a study of glioma-infiltrating T cells. MiXCR, applied by TCRdb to the multiplex PCR reads, yields one record per CDR3 protein. The data show 20,000 to 25,000 distinct CDR3 sequences, around 23% seen once. Sequencing input: glioma tissue, nonneoplastic brain tissue, or PBMCs (not recorded which). These receptors were collected from a human donor with low-grade glioma or glioblastoma, undergoing nonglioma brain surgery, or in good health (not recorded which). CDR3s include the opening cysteine and the closing phenylalanine or tryptophan. The D gene is left open where the match is weak. Only part of the rows carry a size: once, few, many, or a class if the clone is expanded.

clone size: -; J gene: TRBJ2-3; V gene: TRBV20-1; D gene: -; CDR3 protein: CSAIASGSLDTQYF; CDR3 DNA: TGCAGTGCTATAGCCAGCGGGTCTTTAGATACGCAGTATTTT
clone size: many; J gene: TRBJ2-3; V gene: TRBV7-2; D gene: -; CDR3 protein: CASSLVGEDTQYF; CDR3 DNA: TGTGCCAGCAGCTTAGTGGGGGAAGATACGCAGTATTTT
clone size: -; J gene: TRBJ2-1; V gene: TRBV28; D gene: TRBD1; CDR3 protein: CASSLGQGMNEHFF; CDR3 DNA: TGTGCCAGCAGCCTCGGACAGGGGATGAATGAGCATTTCTTC
clone size: many; J gene: TRBJ1-5; V gene: TRBV20-1; D gene: -; CDR3 protein: CSAQAGSSNQPQHF; CDR3 DNA: TGCAGTGCCCAGGCAGGATCTTCCAATCAGCCCCAGCATTTT
clone size: many; J gene: TRBJ2-3; V gene: TRBV28; D gene: -; CDR3 protein: CASSSTGTSTDTQYF; CDR3 DNA: TGTGCCAGCAGTTCCACAGGTACAAGCACAGATACGCAGTATTTT
clone size: -; J gene: TRBJ1-1; V gene: TRBV14; D gene: -; CDR3 protein: CASSLIGGAAPEAFF; CDR3 DNA: TGTGCCAGCAGCCTAATTGGGGGAGCGGCTCCTGAAGCTTTCTTT
clone size: few; J gene: TRBJ1-1; V gene: TRBV7-9; D gene: -; CDR3 protein: CASSSGTLNTEAFF; CDR3 DNA: TGTGCCAGCAGCTCCGGGACACTGAACACTGAAGCTTTCTTT
clone size: -; J gene: TRBJ2-7; V gene: TRBV6-2/TRBV6-3; D gene: -; CDR3 protein: CVSSYSAGTAEQYF; CDR3 DNA: TGTGTTAGCAGTTACTCCGCGGGGACAGCCGAGCAGTACTTC
clone size: many; J gene: TRBJ2-1; V gene: TRBV7-2; D gene: TRBD2; CDR3 protein: CASSFPLAGGPTDEQFF; CDR3 DNA: TGTGCCAGCAGCTTCCCTTTAGCGGGGGGCCCTACTGATGAGCAGTTCTTC
clone size: -; J gene: TRBJ2-6; V gene: TRBV12-3/TRBV12-4; D gene: TRBD1; CDR3 protein: CAIGQGDSGANVLTF; CDR3 DNA: TGTGCCATCGGACAGGGAGATTCTGGGGCCAACGTCCTGACTTTC